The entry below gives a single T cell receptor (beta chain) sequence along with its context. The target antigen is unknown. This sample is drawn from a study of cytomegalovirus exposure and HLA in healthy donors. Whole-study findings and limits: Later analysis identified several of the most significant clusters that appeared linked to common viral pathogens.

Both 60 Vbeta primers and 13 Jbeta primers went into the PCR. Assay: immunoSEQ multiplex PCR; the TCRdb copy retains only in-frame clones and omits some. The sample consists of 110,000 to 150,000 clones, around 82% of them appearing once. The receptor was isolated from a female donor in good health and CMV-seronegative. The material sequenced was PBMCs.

This chain's CDR3 is CASTLGGGAGYGYTF. The CDR3, as DNA: TGTGCCAGCACCCTAGGAGGGGGCGCGGGTTATGGCTACACCTTC. V usage is TRBV5-8 and J usage is TRBJ1-2; 7 positions agree with TRBD1. V shed 6 bases and J 5 bases; nucleotides not matched to a gene: 13. This CDR3 has 15 amino acids. Looked up from germline, CDR1 is SGHTS and CDR2 is YDEGEE.